The 14 T cell receptor beta chains below come from one sample, sequenced in a study of CD8 T cells in Susac syndrome. Random hexamers served to reverse transcribe roughly 0.45 to 1 ug RNA. One entry per CDR3 protein, called by TCRdb with MiXCR from the immunoSEQ multiplex PCR reads. The table lists roughly 140,000 distinct CDR3 sequences, approximately 95% of them singletons. The material sequenced was CD4+ T cells from PBMCs. All receptors derive from a human donor with Susac syndrome.

V usage is TRBV20-1 and J usage is TRBJ2-3, with 9 bases aligning to TRBD1. Germline lookup yields CDR1 DFQATT and CDR2 SNEGSKA (reference sequence). With 3 bases clipped from V and 6 bases from J, the junction kept 7 bases outside the gene matches. The CDR3 runs to 14 residues. CDR3: CSASPGTGRDTQYF. CDR3 DNA: TGCAGTGCTAGCCCCGGGACAGGGAGGGATACGCAGTATTTT.

The chain couples TRBV20-1 to TRBJ1-5; D unresolved. The CDR3 totals 12 residues. The germline V and J ends were trimmed by 6 bases and 3 bases, with 9 bases remaining between them. Germline CDR1 is DFQATT and CDR2 is SNEGSKA (reference sequence). The CDR3 is CSAVGINQPQHF. CDR3 coding DNA: TGCAGTGCCGTAGGGATCAATCAGCCCCAGCATTTT.

This chain uses TRBV20-1 with TRBJ2-2, with 9 bases identical to TRBD1. The CDR3 has 17 residues. J lost 0 bases, V lost 0 bases, and 5 bases had no gene match. Germline CDR1 and CDR2: DFQATT and SNEGSKA (reference sequence). Written as DNA, the CDR3 is TGCAGTGCTAGAGATCCGACAGGGGGATCGAACACCGGGGAGCTGTTTTTT. The encoded protein is CSARDPTGGSNTGELFF.

The genes are TRBV5-1 and TRBJ1-1, with D hard to call. Per germline, CDR1 SGHRS and CDR2 YFSETQ. The V gene lost 1 base and the J gene lost 0 bases, with 16 bases spanning the gap. The CDR3 has 17 residues. The chain's CDR3 is CASSLLVPSLLNTEAFF. In DNA form, the CDR3 reads TGCGCCAGCAGCTTGTTAGTCCCCTCTCTGTTGAACACTGAAGCTTTCTTT.

The J gene is TRBJ2-7, the V gene TRBV4-2; D call uncertain. Germline-derived CDR1 and CDR2 are LGHNA and YNFKEQ. This CDR3 region has 12 residues. V gave up 1 base and J gave up 5 bases, with 6 bases separating them. The CDR3 loop reads CASSQAADEQYF. The CDR3 nucleotides are TGTGCCAGCAGCCAAGCGGCAGACGAGCAGTACTTC.

This clonotype appeared once. The chain combines TRBV19 with TRBJ2-1; D is perhaps TRBD1 or TRBD2 (7 bases each). The germline V gene has CDR1 LNHDA and CDR2 SQIVND (reference sequence). V was cut by 3 bases and J by 4 bases, with 13 bases left in between. The CDR3 contains 15 residues. The CDR3 loop is CASSIGRGGYNEQFF. In DNA form, the CDR3 reads TGTGCCAGTAGTATCGGCAGGGGGGGATACAATGAGCAGTTCTTC. The whole variable domain, remainder taken from reference TRBV19 and TRBJ2-1, is DGGITQSPKYLFRKEGQNVTLSCEQNLNHDAMYWYRQDPGQGLRLIYYSQIVNDFQKGDIAEGYSVSREKKESFPLTVTSAQKNPTAFYLCASSIGRGGYNEQFFGPGTRLTVL.

The chain employs TRBV18 and TRBJ2-1; perhaps D is TRBD1 or TRBD2 (6 bases each). From germline, CDR1 is KGHSH and CDR2 LQKENI. The CDR3 has 17 amino acids. V was clipped by 1 base and J by 3 bases, with 16 bases between them. The CDR3 bases are TGTGCCAGCTCACCACTCCCTAGCGTCAGGGGCTACAATGAGCAGTTCTTC. Protein sequence: CASSPLPSVRGYNEQFF.

The chain is built from TRBV20-1 and TRBJ2-3, with a tentative D call TRBD1 (5 bases). This CDR3 contains 13 residues. Germline loops: CDR1 DFQATT, CDR2 SNEGSKA (reference sequence). The germline V and J ends were trimmed by 8 bases and 0 bases, with 12 bases remaining between them. CDR3 coding DNA: TGCAGTCCCCGTAGGGGAAGCACAGATACGCAGTATTTT. Translated, it gives CSPRRGSTDTQYF.

V usage is TRBV19 and J usage is TRBJ2-5; no clear D. V was cut by 4 bases and J by 0 bases, with 12 bases left in between. The CDR3 has 15 amino acids. Germline V gives CDR1 LNHDA, CDR2 SQIVND (reference sequence). CDR3 protein: CASSKETRYQETQYF. Written as DNA, the CDR3 is TGTGCCAGTAGTAAAGAGACAAGGTACCAAGAGACCCAGTACTTC.

The chain combines TRBV5-1 with TRBJ2-3; D is uncertain. The CDR3 spans 13 residues. The V end lost 4 bases, the J end lost 3 bases, and 9 bases lay between the germline ends. Germline CDR1 reads SGHRS; CDR2 reads YFSETQ. The CDR3 DNA is TGCGCCAGCAGCGCGAAGCCAACAGATACGCAGTATTTT. It translates to CASSAKPTDTQYF. The variable domain in full, completed from reference TRBV5-1 and TRBJ2-3, reads KAGVTQTPRYLIKTRGQQVTLSCSPISGHRSVSWYQQTPGQGLQFLFEYFSETQRNKGNFPGRFSGRQFSNSRSEMNVSTLELGDSALYLCASSAKPTDTQYFGPGTRLTVL.

The CDR3: CASSYSGAGVYEQYF. The CDR3 DNA is TGTGCCAGCAGTTACTCAGGGGCAGGGGTCTACGAGCAGTACTTC. The chain links TRBV6-5 to TRBJ2-7; tentatively, D is TRBD1 (6 bases). This CDR3 spans 15 amino acids. Per the germline V gene, CDR1 is MNHEY and CDR2 is SVGAGI. The germline V and J ends were trimmed by 0 bases and 3 bases, with 12 bases remaining between them.

The rearrangement links TRBV12-3 or TRBV12-4 to TRBJ1-5, with TRBD1 matching 9 bases. Trimming took 6 bases from V and 2 from J; bases not matched to a gene: 8. This CDR3 has 16 amino acids. The CDR3 here is CASSRTGGAGNQPQHF. As DNA, the CDR3 is TGTGCCAGCAGCCGAACAGGGGGCGCGGGCAATCAGCCCCAGCATTTT.

The V call is TRBV18, the J call TRBJ1-2; D gene ambiguous. Per germline, CDR1 KGHSH and CDR2 LQKENI. The CDR3 spans 13 residues. V was cut by 2 bases and J by 3 bases, with 7 bases left in between. DNA of the CDR3: TGTGCCAGCTCACCAACCCGGGACTATGGCTACACCTTC. Its translation is CASSPTRDYGYTF.

The CDR3 coding sequence is TGTGCCAGCAGTCCCTCCCCCGCATCTGGCTACACCTTC. Translated, it gives CASSPSPASGYTF. The V and J genes are TRBV27 and TRBJ1-2, with D unclear. Deletions cut 5 bases from V and 7 bases from J, with 14 bases between. CDR1 is MNHEY, CDR2 SMNVEV, per germline (reference sequence). The CDR3 is 13 amino acids.